These T cell receptor beta chains were read from a single sample in a study of CD8+CD57+ T cells in acquired aplastic anemia. TCRdb analysed the reads with MiXCR anew, one entry per CDR3 protein. The table shows 65,000 or so distinct CDR3 sequences, with 50% to 70% occurring only once. The sequencing input was sorted CD4+, CD8+, or CD8+CD57+ T cells (not recorded which) from PBMCs. The receptors were sampled from a human donor in good health, serving as a control. Each CDR3 is given with its conserved first and last residue. The D gene is left open where the match is weak. A clone size is listed for some rows: how often the clone was seen (once, few, many), or a class if it is expanded.

DNA: TGTGCCAGCAGCTTAGTAAAGGAGGTGCTAGTCTATGGCTACACCTTC
CDR3: CASSLVKEVLVYGYTF
V: TRBV11-1
D: -
J: TRBJ1-2
size: -

DNA: TGTGCCAGCAGTTTATCAGGGGGGGAGGGTCAGCCCCAGCATTTT
CDR3: CASSLSGGEGQPQHF
V: TRBV28
D: TRBD1
J: TRBJ1-5
size: -

DNA: TGTGCCAGCAGCTTACCGGGACTAGCGGGCAATGAGCAGTTCTTC
CDR3: CASSLPGLAGNEQFF
V: TRBV7-2
D: TRBD2
J: TRBJ2-1
size: many

DNA: TGTGCCAGCAGTGCTATGGGGGAAAGGAGGCAGTACTTC
CDR3: CASSAMGERRQYF
V: TRBV2
D: -
J: TRBJ2-7
size: -

DNA: TGTGCCAGCAGTCCCAGCCGGGTGGAGGGCTACACCTTC
CDR3: CASSPSRVEGYTF
V: TRBV7-2
D: -
J: TRBJ1-2
size: -

DNA: TGTGCCATCAGTGGCGACAGGACCGGCGGGGAGCTGTTTTTT
CDR3: CAISGDRTGGELFF
V: TRBV10-3
D: -
J: TRBJ2-2
size: few

DNA: TGCAGTACCGAAAACGGGCAGGGTGACTACGAGCAGTACTTC
CDR3: CSTENGQGDYEQYF
V: TRBV20-1
D: -
J: TRBJ2-7
size: many

DNA: TGTGCCACTGGGACGCCAAGCTCCTACGAGCAGTACTTC
CDR3: CATGTPSSYEQYF
V: TRBV7-2
D: -
J: TRBJ2-7
size: -

DNA: TGCAGTGCCAGCTCACTCGACTCCTACGAGCAGTACTTC
CDR3: CSASSLDSYEQYF
V: TRBV20-1
D: -
J: TRBJ2-7
size: -

DNA: TGTGCCAGCAGCCCCGGACTAGCGGGAGCCGGGGAGCTGTTTTTT
CDR3: CASSPGLAGAGELFF
V: TRBV3-1
D: TRBD2
J: TRBJ2-2
size: many

DNA: TGTGCCAGCAGCTTAGTTACAGGAGCGGGCAATCAGCCCCAGCATTTT
CDR3: CASSLVTGAGNQPQHF
V: TRBV11-1
D: -
J: TRBJ1-5
size: -

DNA: TGTGCCAGCAGCACAAGGGAAGCTTTCTTT
CDR3: CASSTREAFF
V: TRBV9
D: -
J: TRBJ1-1
size: -